The next 11 T cell receptor beta chains were all read from a single sample in a study of blood T cell repertoires in COVID-19. Method: immunoSEQ multiplex PCR; TCRdb's copy keeps in-frame clones and lacks some. The data contain about 150,000 clones, around 87% of them singletons. Sequences were obtained from peripheral blood. The receptors were sampled from a woman aged 55-69 years with active or convalescent COVID-19.

Points on this clone: The same CDR3 also results from other DNA sequences found in this sample. The V call is TRBV6-5, the J call TRBJ1-2; D is possibly TRBD1 (6 bases). V was shortened by 2 bases and J by 2 bases, with 6 bases between the two germline ends. The CDR3 length is 13 residues. Looked up from germline, CDR1 is MNHEY and CDR2 is SVGAGI. The CDR3 DNA follows: TGTGCCAGCAGTTACACAGGGAACTATGGCTACACCTTC. Amino acids: CASSYTGNYGYTF.

The rearrangement links TRBV9 to TRBJ2-1; 7 bases are shared with TRBD1. This CDR3 is 17 amino acids long. Losses at the gene ends were 0 bases for V and 0 bases for J; bases not matched to a gene: 6. Germline CDR1 is SGDLS and CDR2 is YYNGEE. CDR3 in amino acids: CASSVGGGPSSYNEQFF. CDR3 nucleotide sequence: TGTGCCAGCAGCGTAGGAGGGGGCCCTAGCTCCTACAATGAGCAGTTCTTC.

This chain joins TRBV10-2 and TRBJ1-3; no clear D gene. Germline lookup yields CDR1 WSHSY and CDR2 SAAADI. The CDR3 is 15 residues long. V lost 4 bases and J lost 0, with 10 bases in between. Written as DNA, the CDR3 is TGCGCCAGCAGTGGAGACACTTACTCTGGAAACACCATATATTTT. Its protein product is CASSGDTYSGNTIYF.

The chain carries TRBV5-4 and TRBJ2-7, with a tentative D call TRBD2 (7 bases). The CDR3 length is 13 residues. The ends were cut back, 4 bases at V and 6 bases at J, with 14 bases in the middle. Germline CDR1 is SGHNT and CDR2 is YYREEE (reference sequence). CDR3 sequence: CASSRGGEGEQYF. CDR3 nucleotide sequence: TGTGCCAGCAGCAGAGGGGGGGAGGGCGAGCAGTACTTC.

Only one count was recorded for this clone. The chain links TRBV10-3 to TRBJ1-2; 11 bases agree with TRBD1. V trimming: 2 bases; J trimming: 6 bases; junction bases outside the gene matches: 11. The germline V gene encodes CDR1 ENHRY and CDR2 SYGVKD. The CDR3 loop spans 17 amino acids. In DNA form, the CDR3 reads TGTGCCATCAGTGAGAGGACAGGGGGCGCTGGAGGTAATGGCTACACCTTC. Its translation is CAISERTGGAGGNGYTF.

The chain uses TRBV10-3 and TRBJ2-1; 9 bases match TRBD2. The CDR3 totals 16 residues. V trimming: 7 bases; J trimming: 2 bases; junction bases outside the gene matches: 9. Per the germline V gene, CDR1 is ENHRY and CDR2 is SYGVKD. This CDR3 is CAITQTPSGAYNEQFF. The CDR3 DNA reads TGTGCCATCACCCAAACCCCTAGCGGGGCCTACAATGAGCAGTTCTTC.

The V call is TRBV5-6, the J call TRBJ1-5, with a weak D call TRBD1 (5 bases). CDR3 length: 14 amino acids. The V end was cut by 1 base, the J end by 6 bases, with 11 bases between. Germline assignment: CDR1 SGHDT and CDR2 YYEEEE. DNA for the CDR3: TGTGCCAGCAGCTTGTTGGGGGAGGGTCAGCCCCAGCATTTT. It codes for CASSLLGEGQPQHF.

The V gene is TRBV7-9, the J gene TRBJ1-2; 9 positions agree with TRBD1. The CDR3 is made up of 14 amino acids. CDR1 SEHNR and CDR2 FQNEAQ come from the germline V gene (reference sequence). Germline trimming cut 5 bases from V and 8 bases from J; bases unmatched to any gene: 9. The DNA for the CDR3 is TGTGCCAGCAGCGCCGGGACAGGGATCAAAGGCTACACCTTC. Translation gives CASSAGTGIKGYTF.

The chain combines TRBV6-6 with TRBJ1-1; 9 bases are shared with TRBD1. The CDR3 is 14 residues long. Germline values: CDR1 MNHNY, CDR2 SVGAGI (reference sequence). V lost 6 bases, J lost 11 bases, and 13 bases stayed unmatched. CDR3 DNA sequence: TGTGCCAGCAGCCAAACGGGACAGGGCAGGAGCGCTTTCTTT. It yields the protein CASSQTGQGRSAFF.

V usage is TRBV6-5 and J usage is TRBJ2-3; 10 bases match TRBD2. Germline CDR1 MNHEY, CDR2 SVGAGI. There are 15 residues in the CDR3. V dropped 0 bases and J dropped 4; count of bases not matched to a gene: 1. CDR3 amino acids: CASSYSLAGSDTQYF. CDR3 bases: TGTGCCAGCAGTTACTCACTAGCGGGGTCAGATACGCAGTATTTT.

A few counts support this clone. This sequence joins TRBV3-1 (or the pseudogene TRBV3-2) and TRBJ1-3; 8 bases agree with TRBD1. J gave up 4 bases and V 4 bases, and 15 bases lay outside the gene matches. The germline V gene encodes CDR1 LGHDT and CDR2 YNNKEL (reference sequence). This CDR3 comprises 18 residues. CDR3 sequence (DNA): TGTGCCAGCAGCCCAGCGGTCCCAGGGGGCGTTCGGGGAAACACCATATATTTT. Protein product: CASSPAVPGGVRGNTIYF.